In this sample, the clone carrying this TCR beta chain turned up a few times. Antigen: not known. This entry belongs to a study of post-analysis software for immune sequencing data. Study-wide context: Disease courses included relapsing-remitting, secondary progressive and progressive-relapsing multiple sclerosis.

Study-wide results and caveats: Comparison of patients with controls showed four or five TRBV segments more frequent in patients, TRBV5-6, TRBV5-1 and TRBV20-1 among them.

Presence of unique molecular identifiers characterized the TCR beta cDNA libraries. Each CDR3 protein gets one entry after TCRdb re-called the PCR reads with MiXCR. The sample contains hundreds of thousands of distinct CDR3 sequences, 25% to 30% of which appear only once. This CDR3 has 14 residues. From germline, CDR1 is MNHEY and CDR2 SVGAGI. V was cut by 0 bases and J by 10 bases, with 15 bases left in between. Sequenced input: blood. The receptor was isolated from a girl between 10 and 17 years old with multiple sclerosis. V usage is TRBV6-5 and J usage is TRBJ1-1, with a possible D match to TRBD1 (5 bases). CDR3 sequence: CASSYSTQQGRAFF. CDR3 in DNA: TGTGCCAGCAGTTACTCGACACAGCAGGGTAGAGCTTTCTTT.